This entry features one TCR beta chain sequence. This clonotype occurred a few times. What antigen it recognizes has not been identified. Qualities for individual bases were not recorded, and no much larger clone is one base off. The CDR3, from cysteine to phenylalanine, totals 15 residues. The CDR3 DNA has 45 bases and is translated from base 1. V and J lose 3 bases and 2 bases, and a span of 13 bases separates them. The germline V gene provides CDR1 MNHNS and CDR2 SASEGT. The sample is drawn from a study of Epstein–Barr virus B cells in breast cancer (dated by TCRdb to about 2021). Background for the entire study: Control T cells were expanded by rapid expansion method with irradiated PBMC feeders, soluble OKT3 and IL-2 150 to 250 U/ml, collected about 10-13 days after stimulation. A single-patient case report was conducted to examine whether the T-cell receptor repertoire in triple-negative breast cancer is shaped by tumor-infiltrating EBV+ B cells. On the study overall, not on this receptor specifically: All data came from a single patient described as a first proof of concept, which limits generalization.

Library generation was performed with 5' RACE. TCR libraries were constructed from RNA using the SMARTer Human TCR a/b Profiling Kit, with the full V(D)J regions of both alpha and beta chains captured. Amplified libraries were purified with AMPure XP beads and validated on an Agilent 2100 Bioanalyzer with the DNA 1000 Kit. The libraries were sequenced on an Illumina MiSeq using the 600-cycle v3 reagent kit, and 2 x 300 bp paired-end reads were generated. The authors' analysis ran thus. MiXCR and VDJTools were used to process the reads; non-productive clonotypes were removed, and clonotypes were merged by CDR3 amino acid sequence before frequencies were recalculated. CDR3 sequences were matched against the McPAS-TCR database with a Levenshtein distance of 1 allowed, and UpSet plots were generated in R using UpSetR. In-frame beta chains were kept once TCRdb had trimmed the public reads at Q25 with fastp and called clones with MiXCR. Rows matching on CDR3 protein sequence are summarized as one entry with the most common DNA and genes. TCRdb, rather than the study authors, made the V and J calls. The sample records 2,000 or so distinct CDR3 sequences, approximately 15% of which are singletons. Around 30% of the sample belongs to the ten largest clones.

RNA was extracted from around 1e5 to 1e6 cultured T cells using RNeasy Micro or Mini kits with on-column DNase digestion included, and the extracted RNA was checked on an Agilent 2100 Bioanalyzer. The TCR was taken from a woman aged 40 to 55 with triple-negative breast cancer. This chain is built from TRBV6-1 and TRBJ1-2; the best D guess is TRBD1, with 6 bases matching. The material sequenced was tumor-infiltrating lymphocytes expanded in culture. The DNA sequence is TGTGCCAGCAGTGAGGAACAGGGCCTAAACTATGGCTACACCTTC. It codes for CASSEEQGLNYGYTF.